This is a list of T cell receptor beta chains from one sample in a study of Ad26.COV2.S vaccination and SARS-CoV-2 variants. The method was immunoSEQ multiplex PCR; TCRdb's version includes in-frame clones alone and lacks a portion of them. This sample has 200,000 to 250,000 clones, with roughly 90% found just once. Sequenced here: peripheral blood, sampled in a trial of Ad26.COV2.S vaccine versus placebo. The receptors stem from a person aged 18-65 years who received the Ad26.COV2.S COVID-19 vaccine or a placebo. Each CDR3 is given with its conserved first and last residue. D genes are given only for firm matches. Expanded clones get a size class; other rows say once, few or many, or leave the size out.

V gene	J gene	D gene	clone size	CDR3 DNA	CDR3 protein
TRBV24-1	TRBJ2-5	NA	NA	TGTGCCACCAGTGATTTGCTGGGCGGGAAAGAGACCCAGTACTTC	CATSDLLGGKETQYF
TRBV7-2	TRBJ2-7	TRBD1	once	TGTGCCAGCAGCATTTCCCTCTCCGGGACAGGCCTTGAGCAGTACTTC	CASSISLSGTGLEQYF
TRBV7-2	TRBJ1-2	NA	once	NA	CASSLFLSGDGYTF
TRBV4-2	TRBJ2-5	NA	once	TGTGCCAGCAGCCAAGTTGAGGGCCAAGAGACCCAGTACTTC	CASSQVEGQETQYF
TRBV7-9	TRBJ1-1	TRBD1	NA	TGTGCCAGCAGCTTAGCCGCGGGACAGGGGGCGGGTGAAGCTTTCTTT	CASSLAAGQGAGEAFF
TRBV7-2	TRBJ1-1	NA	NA	TGTGCCAGCAGCCTAGACTGGAATTTTGACACTGAAGCTTTCTTT	CASSLDWNFDTEAFF
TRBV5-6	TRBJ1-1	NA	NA	TGTGCCAGCAGCTTGGGGAATTGGATGAACACTGAAGCTTTCTTT	CASSLGNWMNTEAFF
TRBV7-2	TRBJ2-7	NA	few	TGTGCCAGCAGCTCGGGCAGCTCCTACGAGCAGTACTTC	CASSSGSSYEQYF
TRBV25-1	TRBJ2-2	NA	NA	TGTGCCAGCAGTGGTACCTTAGGCTACGGGGAGCTGTTTTTT	CASSGTLGYGELFF
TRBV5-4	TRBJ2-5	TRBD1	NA	TGTGCCAGCAGCTTGGGGGACAGGCAAGAGACCCAGTACTTC	CASSLGDRQETQYF
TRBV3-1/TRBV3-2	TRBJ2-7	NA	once	TGTGCCAGCAGCCAAGCGCCAAGGGAGCAGTACTTC	CASSQAPREQYF
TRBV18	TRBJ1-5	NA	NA	TGTGCCAGCTCACCACCCGGGGGCAGCAATCAGCCCCAGCATTTT	CASSPPGGSNQPQHF
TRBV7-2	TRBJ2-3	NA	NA	TGTGCCAGCAGCTCAGGGGAGTATACGCAGTATTTT	CASSSGEYTQYF
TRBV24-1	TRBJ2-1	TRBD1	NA	TGTGCCACCAGCGATGTTAACAGGGGCCTCTACAATGAGCAGTTCTTC	CATSDVNRGLYNEQFF
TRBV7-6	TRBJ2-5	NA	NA	TGTGCCAGCAGCTTAGTCTCAGGTGGAGAGACCCAGTACTTC	CASSLVSGGETQYF
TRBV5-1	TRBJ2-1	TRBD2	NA	TGCGCCAGCAGCTTGGCTAGCGGGAGGGTTAACAATGAGCAGTTCTTC	CASSLASGRVNNEQFF
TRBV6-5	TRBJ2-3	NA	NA	TGTGCCAGCAGCGCCGTCTGGCTAAGCACAGATACGCAGTATTTT	CASSAVWLSTDTQYF
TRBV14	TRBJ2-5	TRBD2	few	TGTGCCAGCAGCCACGGTCTAGCGGGAGCCCACCCGTACTTC	CASSHGLAGAHPYF
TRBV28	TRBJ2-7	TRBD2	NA	TGTGCCAGCGGAACTAGCGTGACCTACGAGCAGTACTTC	CASGTSVTYEQYF
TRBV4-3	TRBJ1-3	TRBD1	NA	TGCGCCAGCAGCCAAGACAGGGGGCCAGGAAACACCATATATTTT	CASSQDRGPGNTIYF